This TCR beta chain was obtained from a study of T cells in Graves' hyperthyroidism and ophthalmopathy. Amplified TCR beta CDR3 regions came from RNA transcripts. HTBI primers were used for first-round RT-PCR of the TCR CDR3. TCRdb ran MiXCR on the multiplex PCR reads and lists one entry per CDR3 protein. The sample has roughly 710,000 distinct CDR3 sequences, over 35% seen once; the top ten hold about a third. Per germline, CDR1 MNHEY and CDR2 SVGEGT. There are 13 residues in the CDR3. The ends were cut back, 5 bases at V and 2 bases at J, with 10 bases in the middle. This sequence originates from a woman aged 40 to 49 with Graves' hyperthyroidism. This chain connects TRBV6-2 or TRBV6-3 to TRBJ2-7; either TRBD1 or TRBD2 may supply D (5 bases each). The sample taken for sequencing was blood. CDR3 in amino acids: CASSRDLPYEQYF. CDR3 DNA sequence: TGTGCCAGCAGTCGGGACCTCCCCTACGAGCAGTACTTC.